This T cell receptor (beta chain) was found in a study of blood T cell repertoires in COVID-19. The method was immunoSEQ multiplex PCR; TCRdb's version includes in-frame clones alone and lacks a portion of them. The table has about 170,000 clones, 89% seen once; the top ten hold about 0.8%. Germline trimming cut 7 bases from V and 8 bases from J; bases unmatched to any gene: 14. The CDR3 totals 15 residues. Per the germline V gene, CDR1 is ENHRY and CDR2 is SYGVKD. Sequencing was performed on PBMCs or T cells enriched from blood (not recorded which). This sequence was found in a woman younger than 30 who had recovered from COVID-19. V usage is TRBV10-3 and J usage is TRBJ2-1; 7 nucleotides match TRBD1. The CDR3 nucleotides read TGTGCCATCACGTTCTCGACAGGGAGAGGGGATGAGCAGTTCTTC. Translated, it gives CAITFSTGRGDEQFF.